This T cell receptor beta chain is drawn from a study of T cells expressing NK-cell markers. Study-level background: Seven donors tested HCMV-seropositive and one tested seronegative among the eight sequenced. Notes on the study in general: The contribution of dominant NKG2C+ clonotypes to CD8+ T cells in about 6 donors was about 1.0-7.0%. Topping the CD3+CD56-NKG2C+ fraction as well were these clonotypes, in a few donors.

This CDR3 is 15 amino acids long. The germline V gene has CDR1 MNHEY and CDR2 SMNVEV (reference sequence). Libraries used 5'RACE template switching adding universal primer site and UMIs. One entry per CDR3 protein, without DNA, is what TCRdb gives after re-calling the 5' RACE reads. The table counts 150,000 or so distinct CDR3 sequences; more than 35% lies in the top ten. With regard to this clonotype: What it binds is unknown.

This TCR came from a woman between 45 and 60 years old in good health. What was sequenced was blood T cells: a sorted CD56 or NKG2C T cell subset, CD4+ or CD8+ T cells, or bulk PBMC T cells (not recorded which). This chain uses TRBV27 with TRBJ2-2; TCRdb reports TRBD1, a call that lacks DNA to check it against. The CDR3 region is CASRPAGLQAGELFF.